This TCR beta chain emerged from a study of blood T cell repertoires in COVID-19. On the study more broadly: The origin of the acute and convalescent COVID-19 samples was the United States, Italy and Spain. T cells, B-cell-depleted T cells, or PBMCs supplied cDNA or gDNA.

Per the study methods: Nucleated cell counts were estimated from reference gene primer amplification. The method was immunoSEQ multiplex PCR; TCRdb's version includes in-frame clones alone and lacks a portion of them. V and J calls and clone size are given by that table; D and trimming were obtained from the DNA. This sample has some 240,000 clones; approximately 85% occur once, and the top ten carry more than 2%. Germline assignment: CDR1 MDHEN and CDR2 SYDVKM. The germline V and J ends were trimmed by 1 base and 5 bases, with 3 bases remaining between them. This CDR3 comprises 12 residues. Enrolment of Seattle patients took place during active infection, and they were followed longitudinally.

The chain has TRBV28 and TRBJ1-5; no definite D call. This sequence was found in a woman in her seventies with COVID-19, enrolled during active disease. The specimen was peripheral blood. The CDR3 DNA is TGTGCCAGCAGTTTATTATATCAGCCCCAGCATTTT. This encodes CASSLLYQPQHF.